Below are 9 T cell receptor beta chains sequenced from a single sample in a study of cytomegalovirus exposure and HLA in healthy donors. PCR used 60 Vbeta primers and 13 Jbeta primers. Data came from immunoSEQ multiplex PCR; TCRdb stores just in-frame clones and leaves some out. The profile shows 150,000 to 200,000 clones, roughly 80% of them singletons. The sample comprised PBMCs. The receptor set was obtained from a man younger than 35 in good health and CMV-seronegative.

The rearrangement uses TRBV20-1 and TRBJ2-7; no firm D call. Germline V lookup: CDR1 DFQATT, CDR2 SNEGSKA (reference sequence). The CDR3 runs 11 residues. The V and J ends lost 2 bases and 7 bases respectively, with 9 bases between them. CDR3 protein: CSARWASEQYF. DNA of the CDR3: TGCAGTGCTAGATGGGCATCGGAGCAGTACTTC.

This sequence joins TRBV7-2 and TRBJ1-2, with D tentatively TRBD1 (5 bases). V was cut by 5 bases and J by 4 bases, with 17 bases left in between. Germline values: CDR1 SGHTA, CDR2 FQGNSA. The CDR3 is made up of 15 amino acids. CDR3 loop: CASSLTKGQGYGYTF. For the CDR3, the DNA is TGTGCCAGCAGCCTAACGAAGGGTCAGGGCTATGGCTACACCTTC.

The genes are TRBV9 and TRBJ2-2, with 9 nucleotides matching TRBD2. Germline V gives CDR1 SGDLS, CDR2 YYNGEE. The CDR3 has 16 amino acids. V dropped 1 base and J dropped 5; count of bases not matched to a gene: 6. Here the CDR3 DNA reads TGTGCCAGCAGCGTATTTAGCGGGAGAGAGACCGGGGAGCTGTTTTTT. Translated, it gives CASSVFSGRETGELFF.

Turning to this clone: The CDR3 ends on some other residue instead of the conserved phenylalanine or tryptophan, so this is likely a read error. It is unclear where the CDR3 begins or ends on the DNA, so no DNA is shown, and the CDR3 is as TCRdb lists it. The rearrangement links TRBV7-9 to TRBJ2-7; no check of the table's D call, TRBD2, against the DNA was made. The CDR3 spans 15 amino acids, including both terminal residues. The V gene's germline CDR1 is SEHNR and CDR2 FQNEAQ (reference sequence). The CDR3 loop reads CASSLGSAGTSGALL.

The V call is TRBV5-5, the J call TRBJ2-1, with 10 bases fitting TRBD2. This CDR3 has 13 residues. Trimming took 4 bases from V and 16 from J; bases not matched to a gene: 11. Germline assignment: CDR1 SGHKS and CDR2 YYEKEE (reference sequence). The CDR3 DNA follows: TGTGCCAGCAGCGCACTGGGAGCGGGAGGGCCTTTCTTC. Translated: CASSALGAGGPFF.

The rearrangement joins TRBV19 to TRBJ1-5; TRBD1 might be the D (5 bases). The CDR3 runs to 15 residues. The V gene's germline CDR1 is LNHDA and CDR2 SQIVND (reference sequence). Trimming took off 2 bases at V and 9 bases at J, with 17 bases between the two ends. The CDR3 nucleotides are TGTGCCAGTAGTATATCCATCCAGGGTATCCGGCCCCAGCATTTT. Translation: CASSISIQGIRPQHF.

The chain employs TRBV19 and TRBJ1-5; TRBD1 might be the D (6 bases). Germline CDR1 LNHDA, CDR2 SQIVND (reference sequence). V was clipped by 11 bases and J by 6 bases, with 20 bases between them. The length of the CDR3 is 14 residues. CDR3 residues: CARTGHPAFQPQHF. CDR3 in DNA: TGTGCCCGTACGGGACACCCGGCATTTCAGCCCCAGCATTTT.

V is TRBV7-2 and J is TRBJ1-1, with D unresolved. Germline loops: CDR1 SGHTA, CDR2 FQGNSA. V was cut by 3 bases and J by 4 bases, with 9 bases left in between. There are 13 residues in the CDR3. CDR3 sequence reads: CASSFSEGTEAFF. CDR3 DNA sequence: TGTGCCAGCAGCTTCTCCGAGGGCACTGAAGCTTTCTTT.

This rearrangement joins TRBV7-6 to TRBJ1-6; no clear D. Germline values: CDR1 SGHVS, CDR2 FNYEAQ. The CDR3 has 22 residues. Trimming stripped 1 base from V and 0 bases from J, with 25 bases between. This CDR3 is CASSLVWLSITLPRSYNSPLHF. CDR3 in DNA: TGTGCCAGCAGCTTAGTTTGGTTGTCTATCACCCTGCCCCGCTCCTATAATTCACCCCTCCACTTT.